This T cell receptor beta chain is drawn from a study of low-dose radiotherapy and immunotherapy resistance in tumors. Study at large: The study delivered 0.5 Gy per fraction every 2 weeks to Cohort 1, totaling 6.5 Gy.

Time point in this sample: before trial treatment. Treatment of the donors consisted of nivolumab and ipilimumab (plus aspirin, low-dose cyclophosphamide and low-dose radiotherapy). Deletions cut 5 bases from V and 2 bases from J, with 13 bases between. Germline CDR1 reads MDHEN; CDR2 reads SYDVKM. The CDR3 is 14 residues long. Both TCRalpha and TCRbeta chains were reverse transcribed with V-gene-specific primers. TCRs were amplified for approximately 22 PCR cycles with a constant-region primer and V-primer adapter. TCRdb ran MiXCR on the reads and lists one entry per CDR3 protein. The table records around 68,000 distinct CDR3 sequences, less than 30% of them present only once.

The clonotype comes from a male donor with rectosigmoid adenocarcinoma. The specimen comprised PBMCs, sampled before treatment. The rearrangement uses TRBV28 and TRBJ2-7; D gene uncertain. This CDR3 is CASSEPVQTYEQYF. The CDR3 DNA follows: TGTGCCAGCAGTGAGCCCGTACAGACCTACGAGCAGTACTTC. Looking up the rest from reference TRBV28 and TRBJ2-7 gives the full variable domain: DVKVTQSSRYLVKRTGEKVFLECVQDMDHENMFWYRQDPGLGLRLIYFSYDVKMKEKGDIPEGYSVSREKKERFSLILESASTNQTSMYLCASSEPVQTYEQYFGPGTRLTVT.